This T cell receptor (beta chain) was sequenced for a study of CD8 T cells in Susac syndrome. CD8+ and CD4+ T cells were negatively isolated; TEMRA cells were FACS-enriched. Random hexamers served to reverse transcribe roughly 0.5 to 1 ug RNA. Coverage of TCR beta CDR3 amplification by immunoSEQ multiplex PCR extended to 54 Vbeta and 13 Jbeta. TCRdb ran MiXCR on the immunoSEQ multiplex PCR reads and lists one entry per CDR3 protein. Of around 160,000 distinct CDR3 sequences in the sample, around 95% were seen once. Per the germline V gene, CDR1 is DFQATT and CDR2 is SNEGSKA (reference sequence). The V and J ends lost 0 bases and 1 base, in that order; junction bases with no gene match: 2. This CDR3 spans 14 amino acids. The count of this clonotype is one.

The V and J genes are TRBV20-1 and TRBJ1-2; 7 positions agree with TRBD1. The specimen sequenced was CD4+ T cells from PBMCs. This sequence originates from a human donor in good health. CDR3 region: CSAREGTVNYGYTF. The CDR3 nucleotides read TGCAGTGCTAGAGAGGGGACAGTTAACTATGGCTACACCTTC.